A selection of T cell receptor beta chains follows, all from one sample in a study of PD-L1 blockade in urothelial cancer. Libraries were prepared by immunoSEQ multiplex PCR; TCRdb keeps only in-frame clonotypes and omits some of them. The table lists over 20,000 clones, approximately 86% of them singletons, with approximately 30% in the top ten. This sample comprised PBMCs, obtained around atezolizumab (anti-PD-L1) treatment. The receptors stem from a man between 60 and 75 years old with urothelial cancer. Each CDR3 is given with its conserved first and last residue. D genes are given only for firm matches. The size entry is marked missing in some rows and otherwise reads once, few, many or a size class.

>TRBJ2-3|TRBV10-3|TRBD2|once
CAIKLAGPETQYF
TGTGCCATCAAACTAGCGGGGCCGGAAACGCAGTATTTT
>TRBJ2-1|TRBV2|TRBD1|NA
CASQLDRGQYNEQFF
TGTGCCAGCCAGCTGGACAGGGGCCAGTACAATGAGCAGTTCTTC
>TRBJ1-1|TRBV30|TRBD1|NA
CAWRGGGGTEAFF
TGTGCCTGGAGAGGAGGGGGCGGCACTGAAGCTTTCTTT
>TRBJ2-1|TRBV9|NA|NA
CASSPRDPRIGHQYNEQFF
TGTGCCAGCAGCCCCCGCGATCCCAGGATCGGACACCAATACAATGAGCAGTTCTTC
>TRBJ1-6|TRBV5-4|NA|NA
CASSPHLYNSPLHF
TGTGCCAGCAGCCCACACCTTTATAATTCACCCCTCCACTTT
>TRBJ1-5|TRBV5-5|NA|once
CASSFGAAEPQHF
TGTGCCAGCAGCTTTGGGGCCGCGGAGCCCCAGCATTTT
>TRBJ1-2|TRBV7-9|NA|once
CASSSTNMDSTLYGYTF
TGTGCCAGCAGCTCTACCAACATGGACTCTACACTCTATGGCTACACCTTC
>TRBJ1-6|TRBV5-1|NA|few
CASSLAAEGSPLHF
TGCGCCAGCAGCTTGGCGGCGGAGGGTTCACCCCTCCACTTT
>TRBJ1-4|TRBV28|TRBD1|NA
CASSVGGTGPFEKLFF
TGTGCCAGCAGTGTGGGGGGGACAGGACCTTTTGAAAAACTGTTTTTT
>TRBJ2-7|TRBV21-1|NA|NA
CASSNLGQGDEQYF
TGTGCCAGCAGCAACCTCGGACAGGGTGACGAGCAGTACTTC
>TRBJ2-7|TRBV9|TRBD2|NA
CASSVAVAGGPEEQYF
TGTGCCAGCAGCGTAGCCGTAGCGGGAGGGCCGGAAGAGCAGTACTTC
>TRBJ1-3|TRBV5-4|NA|NA
CASSSPTGGNTIYF
TGTGCCAGCAGCTCCCCGACGGGTGGAAACACCATATATTTT
>TRBJ2-1|TRBV7-2|TRBD1|few
CASSWDRGQNEQFF
TGTGCCAGCAGTTGGGACAGGGGGCAGAATGAGCAGTTCTTC
>TRBJ1-3|TRBV19|TRBD1|NA
CASRLDRGVGNTIYF
TGTGCCAGTAGACTCGACAGGGGAGTCGGAAACACCATATATTTT
>TRBJ1-1|TRBV7-6|NA|NA
CASSLVEGGTEAFF
TGTGCCAGCAGCTTAGTCGAGGGAGGCACTGAAGCTTTCTTT
>TRBJ2-7|TRBV5-1|TRBD2|NA
CASRSGLAGGPLQYEQYF
TGCGCCAGCAGATCAGGACTAGCGGGAGGGCCTTTACAGTACGAGCAGTACTTC
>TRBJ2-7|TRBV5-1|TRBD1|NA
CASGDRDRGYEQYF
TGCGCCAGCGGGGACCGGGACAGGGGTTACGAGCAGTACTTC
>TRBJ2-2|TRBV19|TRBD2|NA
CASNTGTSGGWELFF
TGTGCCAGTAACACCGGGACTAGCGGGGGGTGGGAGCTGTTTTTT
>TRBJ2-7|TRBV4-3|TRBD1|NA
CASSQRGQWDEQYF
TGCGCCAGCAGCCAAAGGGGACAGTGGGACGAGCAGTACTTC
>TRBJ2-7|TRBV27|NA|few
CASLGTATYEQYF
TGTGCCAGCCTGGGGACTGCGACCTACGAGCAGTACTTC
>TRBJ1-5|TRBV4-2|TRBD1|few
CASSIQGYSNQPQHF
TGTGCCAGCAGCATACAGGGGTATAGCAATCAGCCCCAGCATTTT
>TRBJ2-7|TRBV11-3|NA|NA
CASSSSTGPYEQYF
TGTGCCAGCAGCTCATCCACAGGACCCTACGAGCAGTACTTC
>TRBJ2-7|TRBV18|TRBD1|NA
CASSPGTGAAEQYF
TGTGCCAGCTCACCGGGGACAGGGGCGGCCGAGCAGTACTTC
>TRBJ2-7|TRBV5-4|NA|NA
CASSFLGMGSYEQYF
TGTGCCAGCAGCTTTCTCGGGATGGGCTCCTACGAGCAGTACTTC
>TRBJ1-6|TRBV4-3|NA|NA
CASSPVPGGSPLHF
TGCGCCAGCAGCCCCGTGCCAGGCGGGTCACCCCTCCACTTT
>TRBJ1-1|TRBV2|NA|NA
CASNKQGTTEAFF
TGTGCCAGCAATAAGCAGGGGACCACTGAAGCTTTCTTT
>TRBJ2-3|TRBV5-6|NA|NA
CASSPRGERTDTQYF
TGTGCCAGCAGCCCCAGGGGAGAGAGGACAGATACGCAGTATTTT
>TRBJ2-7|TRBV30|NA|NA
CAWDEQGYEQYF
TGTGCCTGGGATGAACAGGGCTACGAGCAGTACTTC
>TRBJ2-1|TRBV5-1|TRBD2|NA
CASSLGGGIYNEQFF
TGCGCCAGCAGCTTGGGCGGGGGAATATACAATGAGCAGTTCTTC
>TRBJ2-5|TRBV14|TRBD2|NA
CASSRRTGLAGSETQYF
TGTGCCAGCAGCCGCCGGACGGGACTAGCGGGGTCAGAGACCCAGTACTTC
>TRBJ1-1|TRBV7-9|NA|NA
CASSFPRNTEAFF
TGTGCCAGCAGCTTTCCCAGAAACACTGAAGCTTTCTTT
>TRBJ1-1|TRBV29-1|NA|NA
CSVIRPLNTEAFF
TGCAGCGTTATTCGTCCCCTCAACACTGAAGCTTTCTTT
>TRBJ2-7|TRBV30|NA|NA
CAWSVGGAGKNEQYF
TGTGCCTGGAGTGTAGGGGGCGCGGGGAAGAACGAGCAGTACTTC
>TRBJ1-4|TRBV4-1|NA|NA
CASSQEFRDLTNEKLFF
TGCGCCAGCAGCCAAGAGTTTAGGGACTTAACTAATGAAAAACTGTTTTTT
>TRBJ1-1|TRBV6-6|TRBD1|NA
CASGGQGVGRTEAFF
TGTGCCAGCGGTGGGCAGGGGGTGGGACGAACTGAAGCTTTCTTT
>TRBJ1-5|TRBV28|NA|NA
CASMGGSQPQHF
TGTGCCAGCATGGGAGGGAGTCAGCCCCAGCATTTT
>TRBJ2-3|TRBV7-3|TRBD2|NA
CASRRLGRGGDTQYF
TGTGCCAGCCGCCGGTTAGGGCGGGGGGGAGATACGCAGTATTTT
>TRBJ2-1|TRBV25-1|TRBD2|NA
CASSPSGVNEQFF
TGTGCCAGCAGTCCTAGCGGGGTGAATGAGCAGTTCTTC
>TRBJ2-6|TRBV6-4|NA|NA
CASSDSASLSGANVLTF
TGTGCCAGCAGTGACTCCGCAAGCCTCTCTGGGGCCAACGTCCTGACTTTC
>TRBJ2-3|TRBV5-4|TRBD2|once
CASSLAPGPGTRRTDTQYF
TGTGCCAGCAGCTTGGCTCCGGGTCCGGGGACTAGGAGGACAGATACGCAGTATTTT
>TRBJ2-1|TRBV11-2|TRBD2|NA
CASSPRTGGSSYNEQFF
TGTGCCAGCAGCCCACGGACTGGCGGGAGCTCCTACAATGAGCAGTTCTTC
>TRBJ1-5|TRBV4-2|TRBD1|NA
CASSQMSGGHQPQHF
TGTGCCAGCAGCCAAATGTCAGGGGGCCATCAGCCCCAGCATTTT
>TRBJ2-2|TRBV5-1|TRBD1|NA
CASRPDRAGNTGELFF
TGCGCCAGCAGACCCGACAGGGCCGGCAACACCGGGGAGCTGTTTTTT
>TRBJ2-3|TRBV6-1|TRBD2|NA
CASTRSGGTDTQYF
TGTGCCAGCACCCGTAGCGGGGGCACAGATACGCAGTATTTT
>TRBJ1-2|TRBV27|TRBD1|NA
CASSPRQGGNGYTF
TGTGCCAGCAGTCCCAGACAGGGTGGCAATGGCTACACCTTC
>TRBJ2-7|TRBV12-5|NA|few
CASGLLYEQYF
TGTGCTAGTGGTTTGCTGTACGAGCAGTACTTC
>TRBJ1-2|TRBV9|NA|NA
CASSAGGGTSNYGYTF
TGTGCCAGCAGCGCGGGGGGAGGCACCTCTAACTATGGCTACACCTTC
>TRBJ2-1|TRBV7-6|TRBD1|NA
CASSSRTGVWNEQFF
TGTGCCAGCAGCTCCCGGACAGGGGTATGGAATGAGCAGTTCTTC
>TRBJ2-1|TRBV10-3|TRBD2|NA
CAISEYSGLAGDINEQFF
TGTGCCATCAGTGAGTACTCGGGACTAGCGGGGGACATCAATGAGCAGTTCTTC